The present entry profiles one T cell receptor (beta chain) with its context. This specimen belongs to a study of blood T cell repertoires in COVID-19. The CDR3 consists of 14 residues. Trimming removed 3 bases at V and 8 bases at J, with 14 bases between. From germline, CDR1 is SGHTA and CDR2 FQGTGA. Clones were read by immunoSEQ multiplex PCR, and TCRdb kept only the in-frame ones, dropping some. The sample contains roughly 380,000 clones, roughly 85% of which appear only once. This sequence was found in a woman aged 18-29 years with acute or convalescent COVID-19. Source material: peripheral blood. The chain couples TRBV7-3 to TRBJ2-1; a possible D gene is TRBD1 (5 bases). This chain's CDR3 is CASSLDTFADEQFF. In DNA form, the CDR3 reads TGTGCCAGCAGCTTGGACACCTTCGCTGATGAGCAGTTCTTC.